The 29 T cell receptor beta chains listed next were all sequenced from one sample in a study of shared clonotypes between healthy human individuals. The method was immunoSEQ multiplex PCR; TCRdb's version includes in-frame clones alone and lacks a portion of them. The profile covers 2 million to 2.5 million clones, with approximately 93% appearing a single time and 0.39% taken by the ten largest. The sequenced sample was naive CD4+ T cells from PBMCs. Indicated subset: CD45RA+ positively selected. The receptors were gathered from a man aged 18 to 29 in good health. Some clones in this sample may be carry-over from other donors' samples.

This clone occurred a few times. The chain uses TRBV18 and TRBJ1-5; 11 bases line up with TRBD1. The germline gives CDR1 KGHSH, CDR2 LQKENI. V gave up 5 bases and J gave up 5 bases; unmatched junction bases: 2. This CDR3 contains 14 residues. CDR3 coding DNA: TGTGCCAGCTCAGGACAGGGGGCCGATCAGCCCCAGCATTTT. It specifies CASSGQGADQPQHF.

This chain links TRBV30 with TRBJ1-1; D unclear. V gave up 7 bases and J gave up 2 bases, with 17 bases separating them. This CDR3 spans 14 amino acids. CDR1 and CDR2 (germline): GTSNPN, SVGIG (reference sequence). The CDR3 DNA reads TGTGCCTCCCCGCGGGGTGGAGGAAACACTGAAGCTTTCTTT. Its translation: CASPRGGGNTEAFF.

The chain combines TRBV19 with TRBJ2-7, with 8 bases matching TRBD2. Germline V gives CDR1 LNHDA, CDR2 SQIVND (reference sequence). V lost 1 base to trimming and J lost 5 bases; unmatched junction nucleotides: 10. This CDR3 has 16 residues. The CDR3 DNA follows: TGTGCCAGTAGTATAGTGTCCGGCGGGAGGTACCACGAGCAGTACTTC. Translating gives CASSIVSGGRYHEQYF.

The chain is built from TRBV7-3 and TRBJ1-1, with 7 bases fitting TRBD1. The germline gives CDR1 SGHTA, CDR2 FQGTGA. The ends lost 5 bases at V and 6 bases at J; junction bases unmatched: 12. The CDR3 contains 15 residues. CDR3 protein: CASSPRAGQAAEAFF. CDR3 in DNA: TGTGCCAGCAGCCCACGGGCTGGACAGGCCGCTGAAGCTTTCTTT.

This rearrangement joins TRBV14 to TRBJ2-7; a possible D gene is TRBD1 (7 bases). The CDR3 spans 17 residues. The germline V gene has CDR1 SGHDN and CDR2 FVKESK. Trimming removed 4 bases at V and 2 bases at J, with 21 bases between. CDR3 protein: CASSRGKPGQLPYEQYF. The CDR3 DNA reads TGTGCCAGCAGCCGCGGGAAACCGGGACAGCTCCCCTACGAGCAGTACTTC.

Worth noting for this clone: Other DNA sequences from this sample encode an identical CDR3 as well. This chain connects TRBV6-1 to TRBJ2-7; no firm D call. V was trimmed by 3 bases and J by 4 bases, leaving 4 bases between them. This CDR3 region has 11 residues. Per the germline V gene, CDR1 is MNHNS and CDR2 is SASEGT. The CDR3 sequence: CASSEGYEQYF. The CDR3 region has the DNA TGTGCCAGCAGTGAGGGATACGAGCAGTACTTC.

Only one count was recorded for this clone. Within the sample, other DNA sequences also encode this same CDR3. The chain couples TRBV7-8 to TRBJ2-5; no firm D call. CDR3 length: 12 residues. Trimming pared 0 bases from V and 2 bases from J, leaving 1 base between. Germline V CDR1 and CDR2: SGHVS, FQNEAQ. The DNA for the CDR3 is TGTGCCAGCAGCTTAGCTCAAGAGACCCAGTACTTC. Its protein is CASSLAQETQYF.

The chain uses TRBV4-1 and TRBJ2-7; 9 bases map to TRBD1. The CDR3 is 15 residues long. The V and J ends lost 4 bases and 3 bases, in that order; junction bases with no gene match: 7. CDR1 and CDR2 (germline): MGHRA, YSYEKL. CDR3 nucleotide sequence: TGCGCCAGCAGCCGGGGGGACAGGGCCCTCTACGAGCAGTACTTC. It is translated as CASSRGDRALYEQYF.

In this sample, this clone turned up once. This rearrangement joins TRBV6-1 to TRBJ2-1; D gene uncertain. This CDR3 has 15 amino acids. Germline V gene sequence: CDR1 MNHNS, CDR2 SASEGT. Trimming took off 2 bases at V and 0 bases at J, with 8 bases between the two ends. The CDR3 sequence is CASSELGYSYNEQFF. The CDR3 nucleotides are TGTGCCAGCAGTGAACTGGGGTACTCCTACAATGAGCAGTTCTTC.

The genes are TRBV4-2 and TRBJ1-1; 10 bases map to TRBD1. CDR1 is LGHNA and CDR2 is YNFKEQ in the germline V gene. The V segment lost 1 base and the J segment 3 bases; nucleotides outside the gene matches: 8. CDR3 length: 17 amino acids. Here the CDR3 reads CASSQGGTGVLDTEAFF. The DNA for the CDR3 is TGTGCCAGCAGCCAAGGTGGGACAGGGGTTTTGGACACTGAAGCTTTCTTT.

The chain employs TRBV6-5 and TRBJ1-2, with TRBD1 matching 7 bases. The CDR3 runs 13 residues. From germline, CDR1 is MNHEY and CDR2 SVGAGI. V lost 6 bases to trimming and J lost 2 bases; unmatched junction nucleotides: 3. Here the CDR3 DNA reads TGTGCCAGCAGGGCGACAGGGAACTATGGCTACACCTTC. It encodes CASRATGNYGYTF.

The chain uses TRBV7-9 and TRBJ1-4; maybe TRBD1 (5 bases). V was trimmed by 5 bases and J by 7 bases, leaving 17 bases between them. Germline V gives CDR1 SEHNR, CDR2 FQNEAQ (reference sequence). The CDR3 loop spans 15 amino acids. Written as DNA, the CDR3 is TGTGCCAGCAGCGGGGACGGAAATGGGGTTGAAAAACTGTTTTTT. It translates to CASSGDGNGVEKLFF.

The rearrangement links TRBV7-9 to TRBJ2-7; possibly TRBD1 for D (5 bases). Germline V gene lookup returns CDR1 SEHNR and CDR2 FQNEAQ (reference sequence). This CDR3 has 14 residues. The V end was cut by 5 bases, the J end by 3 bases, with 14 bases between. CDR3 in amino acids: CASSPGQGHYEQYF. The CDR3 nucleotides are TGTGCCAGCAGCCCTGGACAAGGACACTACGAGCAGTACTTC.

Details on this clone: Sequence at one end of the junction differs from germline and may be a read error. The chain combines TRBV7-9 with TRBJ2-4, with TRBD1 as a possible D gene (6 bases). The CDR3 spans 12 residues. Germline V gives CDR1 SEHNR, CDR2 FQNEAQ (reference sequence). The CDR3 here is CASSLIGQSSVF. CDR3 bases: TGTGCCAGCAGCTTAATTGGACAGTCCAGCGTATTC.

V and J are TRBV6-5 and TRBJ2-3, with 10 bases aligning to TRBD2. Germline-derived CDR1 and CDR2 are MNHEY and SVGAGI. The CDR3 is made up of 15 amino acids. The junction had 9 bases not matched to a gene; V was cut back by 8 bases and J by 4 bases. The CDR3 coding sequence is TGTGCCAGCCGGCGTAGCGGGAGGACAGCAGATACGCAGTATTTT. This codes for CASRRSGRTADTQYF.

CDR3 sequence: CASSLEASGGRAIEQFF. DNA for the CDR3: TGTGCCAGCAGCTTAGAGGCCAGTGGCGGGAGGGCGATTGAGCAGTTCTTC. The chain uses TRBV7-8 and TRBJ2-1; 9 nucleotides match TRBD2. The CDR3 runs 17 residues. V lost 1 base, J lost 9 bases, and 13 bases stayed unmatched. From germline, CDR1 is SGHVS and CDR2 FQNEAQ.

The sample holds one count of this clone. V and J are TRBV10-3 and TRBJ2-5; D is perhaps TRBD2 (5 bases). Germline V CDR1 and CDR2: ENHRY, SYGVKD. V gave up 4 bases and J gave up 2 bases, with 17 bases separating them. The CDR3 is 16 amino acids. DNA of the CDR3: TGTGCCATCAGTGTGGAGGTTCGCTCGAAGCAAGAGACCCAGTACTTC. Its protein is CAISVEVRSKQETQYF.

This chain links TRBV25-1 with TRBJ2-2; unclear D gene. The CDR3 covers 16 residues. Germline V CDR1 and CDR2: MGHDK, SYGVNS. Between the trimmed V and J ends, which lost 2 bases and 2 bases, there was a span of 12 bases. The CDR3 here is CASSEAGPYNTGELFF. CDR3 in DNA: TGTGCCAGCAGTGAAGCCGGGCCCTATAACACCGGGGAGCTGTTTTTT.

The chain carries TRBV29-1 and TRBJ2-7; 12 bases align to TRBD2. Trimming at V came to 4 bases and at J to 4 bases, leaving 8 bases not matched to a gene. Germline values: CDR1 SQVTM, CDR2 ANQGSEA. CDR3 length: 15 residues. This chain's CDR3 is CSVVGLAGGVYEQYF. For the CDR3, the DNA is TGCAGCGTTGTGGGTCTAGCGGGAGGGGTTTACGAGCAGTACTTC.

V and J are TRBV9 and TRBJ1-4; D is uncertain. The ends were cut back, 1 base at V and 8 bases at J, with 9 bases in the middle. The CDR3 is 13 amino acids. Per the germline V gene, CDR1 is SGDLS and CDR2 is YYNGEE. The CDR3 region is CASSVTDGEKLFF. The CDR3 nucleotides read TGTGCCAGCAGCGTAACAGACGGAGAAAAACTGTTTTTT.

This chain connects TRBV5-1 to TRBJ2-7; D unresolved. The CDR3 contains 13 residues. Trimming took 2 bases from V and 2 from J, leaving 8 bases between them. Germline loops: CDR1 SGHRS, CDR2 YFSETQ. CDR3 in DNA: TGCGCCAGCAGCTTTCGAGACCCCTACGAGCAGTACTTC. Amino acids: CASSFRDPYEQYF.

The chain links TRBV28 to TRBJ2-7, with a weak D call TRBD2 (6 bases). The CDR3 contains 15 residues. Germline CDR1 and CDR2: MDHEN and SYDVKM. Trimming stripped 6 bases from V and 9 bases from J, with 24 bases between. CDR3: CASSLGTLDPRGQYF. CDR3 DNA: TGTGCCAGCAGCCTAGGGACTTTAGATCCGAGGGGGCAGTACTTC.

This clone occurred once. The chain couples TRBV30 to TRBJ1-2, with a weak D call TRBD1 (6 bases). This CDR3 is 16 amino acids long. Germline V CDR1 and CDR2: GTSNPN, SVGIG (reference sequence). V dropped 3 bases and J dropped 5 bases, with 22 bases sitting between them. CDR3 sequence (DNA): TGTGCCTGGAGGCTGACAGGTGCTGGGAATAGGTATGGCTACACCTTC. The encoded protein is CAWRLTGAGNRYGYTF.

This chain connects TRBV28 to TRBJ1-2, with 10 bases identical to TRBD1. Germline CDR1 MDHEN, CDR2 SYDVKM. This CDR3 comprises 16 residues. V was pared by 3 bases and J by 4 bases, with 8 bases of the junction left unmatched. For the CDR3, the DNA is TGTGCCAGCAGTTTGACCGAAAGGACAGGGGGCTATGGCTACACCTTC. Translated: CASSLTERTGGYGYTF.

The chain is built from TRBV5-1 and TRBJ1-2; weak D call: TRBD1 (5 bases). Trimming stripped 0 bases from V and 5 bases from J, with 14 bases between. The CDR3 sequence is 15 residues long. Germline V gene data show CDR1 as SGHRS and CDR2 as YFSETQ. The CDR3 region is CASSLEPGPAYGYTF. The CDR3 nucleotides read TGCGCCAGCAGCTTGGAACCAGGGCCGGCGTATGGCTACACCTTC.

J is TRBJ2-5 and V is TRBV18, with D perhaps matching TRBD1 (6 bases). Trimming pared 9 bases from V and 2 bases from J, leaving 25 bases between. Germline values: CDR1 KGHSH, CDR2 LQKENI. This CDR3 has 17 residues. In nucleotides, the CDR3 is TGTGCCAGGTACCCTGAGGACAGTCCTCTTTATCAAGAGACCCAGTACTTC. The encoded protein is CARYPEDSPLYQETQYF.

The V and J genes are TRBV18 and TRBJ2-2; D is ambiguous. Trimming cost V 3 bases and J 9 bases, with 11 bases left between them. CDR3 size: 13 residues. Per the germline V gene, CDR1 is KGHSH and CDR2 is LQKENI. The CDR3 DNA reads TGTGCCAGCTCACCCGAACTCGGCCGGGAGCTGTTTTTT. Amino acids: CASSPELGRELFF.

The CDR3 reads CASRTYQETQYF. Written as DNA, the CDR3 is TGTGCCAGCAGGACGTACCAAGAGACCCAGTACTTC. The chain has TRBV21-1 and TRBJ2-5. TRBV21-1 is deemed a pseudogene. The CDR3 length is 12 residues.

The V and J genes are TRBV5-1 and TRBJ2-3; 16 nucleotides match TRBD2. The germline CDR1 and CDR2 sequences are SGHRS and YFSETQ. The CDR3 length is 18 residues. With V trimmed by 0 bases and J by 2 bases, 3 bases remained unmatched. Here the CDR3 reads CASSLGGLAGGTTDTQYF. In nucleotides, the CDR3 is TGCGCCAGCAGCTTGGGGGGACTAGCGGGAGGGACCACAGATACGCAGTATTTT.